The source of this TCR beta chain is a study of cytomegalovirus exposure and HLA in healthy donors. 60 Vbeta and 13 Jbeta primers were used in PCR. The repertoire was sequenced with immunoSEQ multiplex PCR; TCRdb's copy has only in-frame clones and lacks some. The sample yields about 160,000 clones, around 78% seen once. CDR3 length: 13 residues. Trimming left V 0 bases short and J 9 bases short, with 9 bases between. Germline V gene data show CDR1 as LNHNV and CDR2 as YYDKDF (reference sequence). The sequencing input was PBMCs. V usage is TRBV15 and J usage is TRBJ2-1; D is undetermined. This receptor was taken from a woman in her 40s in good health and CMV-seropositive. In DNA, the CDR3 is TGTGCCACCAGCAGAGATCGGGTCGGTGAGCAGTTCTTC. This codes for CATSRDRVGEQFF.